This entry lists 2 T cell receptor beta chains sequenced from one sample in a study of CD8 T cells in ankylosing spondylitis. TCRdb processed the 5' RACE reads anew with MiXCR; each CDR3 protein has one entry. The sample lists 35,000 or so distinct CDR3 sequences; more than 15% were seen once. Sequencing used blood. The receptor set was obtained from a male donor with ankylosing spondylitis or in good health (not recorded which).

The CDR3 nucleotides are TGTGCCAGCAGCCCCGGACACAATGAGCAGTTCTTC. It translates to CASSPGHNEQFF. The rearrangement joins TRBV12-3 or TRBV12-4 to TRBJ2-1; D remains unclear. The CDR3 extends over 12 amino acids. The V end was cut by 6 bases, the J end by 5 bases, with 8 bases between.

This clonotype was counted between two and nine times. The chain uses TRBV20-1 and TRBJ1-5; D unclear. This CDR3 spans 9 amino acids. V gave up 6 bases and J gave up 7 bases, with 4 bases separating them. Germline values: CDR1 DFQATT, CDR2 SNEGSKA (reference sequence). The CDR3 DNA follows: TGCAGTGCCGGACAGCCCCAGCATTTT. It codes for CSAGQPQHF.